This entry lists 5 T cell receptor beta chains sequenced from one sample in a study of CD8+ T cells in alopecia areata. It was cDNA, reverse transcribed from extracted RNA, that served as the sequencing template. The data were produced by immunoSEQ multiplex PCR, yet TCRdb's version contains in-frame clones alone and is incomplete. The top ten clones hold 7% to 7.5% of a sample with 10,000 to 15,000 clones, around 67% of them seen once. Treatment meaning: oral pan-JAK inhibitor, 5-10 mg twice daily. In alopecia areata patients, both lesional scalp punch biopsies and peripheral blood were collected. This sample comprised skin, obtained at week 4, from a patient treated with tofacitinib. The source of these receptors is a human donor with alopecia areata.

V is TRBV7-6 and J is TRBJ2-1; TRBD1 is a possible D gene (6 bases). Germline-derived CDR1 and CDR2 are SGHVS and FNYEAQ. CDR3 length equals 16 residues. V lost 2 bases to trimming and J lost 7 bases, with 18 bases between them. CDR3 bases: TGTGCCAGCAGCTTACCGCAGACAGGTTTCGGGAATGAGCAGTTCTTC. Translation: CASSLPQTGFGNEQFF.

The V gene is TRBV5-1, the J gene TRBJ2-7, with 7 positions matching TRBD1. The junction had 6 bases not matched to a gene; V was cut back by 0 bases and J by 3 bases. This CDR3 comprises 15 residues. CDR1 and CDR2 from the germline V gene are SGHRS and YFSETQ. The CDR3 sequence is CASSLGVPGGYEQYF. For the CDR3, the DNA is TGCGCCAGCAGCTTGGGGGTGCCAGGGGGCTACGAGCAGTACTTC.

The chain is built from TRBV5-1 and TRBJ2-2; TRBD1 matches 11 bases. Germline V gene sequence: CDR1 SGHRS, CDR2 YFSETQ. The CDR3 contains 16 residues. V shed 4 bases, J shed 5 bases, and the junction held 7 bases outside the gene matches. CDR3 residues: CASSRGQGARTGELFF. The CDR3 region has the DNA TGCGCCAGCAGCAGAGGACAGGGGGCGCGGACCGGGGAGCTGTTTTTT.

The J gene is TRBJ1-1, the V gene TRBV7-2, with TRBD1 as a possible D gene (5 bases). The germline V and J ends were trimmed by 7 bases and 0 bases, with 9 bases remaining between them. The CDR3 is 13 residues long. CDR1 is SGHTA and CDR2 is FQGNSA in the germline V gene. The CDR3 sequence: CASTEDMNTEAFF. CDR3 in DNA: TGTGCCAGCACCGAGGACATGAACACTGAAGCTTTCTTT.

The chain employs TRBV10-2 and TRBJ1-3; perhaps TRBD1 as D (5 bases). Between the trimmed V and J ends, which lost 6 bases and 3 bases, there was a span of 15 bases. This CDR3 is 15 amino acids long. Germline V gene lookup returns CDR1 WSHSY and CDR2 SAAADI. The CDR3 DNA reads as TGCGCCAGCAGAATGAACCAGGGATTTGGAAACACCATATATTTT. Translated, it gives CASRMNQGFGNTIYF.